Below, 3 T cell receptor beta chains from the same sample are listed, as sequenced in a study of T cells in Graves' hyperthyroidism and ophthalmopathy. Authors of the study amplified TCR beta CDR3 regions from RNA transcripts. TCR CDR3 underwent first-round RT-PCR with the HTBI primer set. TCRdb reprocessed the multiplex PCR reads with MiXCR, giving one entry per CDR3 protein. The sample lists 250,000 to 400,000 distinct CDR3 sequences, approximately 13% occurring once. Sequenced material: blood. The source is a middle-aged woman with Graves' ophthalmopathy.

V and J are TRBV6-1 and TRBJ2-7; D gene unclear. Germline loops: CDR1 MNHNS, CDR2 SASEGT. V lost 5 bases to trimming and J lost 7 bases, with 15 bases between them. This CDR3 has 13 residues. The CDR3, as DNA: TGTGCCAGCAGTCGTCTAGTGACAAATGAGCAGTACTTC. It translates to CASSRLVTNEQYF.

This clonotype was observed many times. This sequence joins TRBV28 and TRBJ1-3; D call uncertain. The germline V gene encodes CDR1 MDHEN and CDR2 SYDVKM. The CDR3 is 15 residues long. Trimming shortened V by 7 bases and J by 3 bases, and 16 bases separated the two germline ends. CDR3 in amino acids: CASTSDRLGGNTIYF. The CDR3 DNA reads TGTGCCAGCACCTCGGACCGGTTGGGTGGAAACACCATATATTTT.

This clonotype was seen at least ten times. This chain's CDR3 is CASRQGILGGYTF. CDR3 nucleotide sequence: TGTGCCAGTAGGCAGGGTATTTTGGGCGGCTACACCTTC. The rearrangement joins TRBV19 to TRBJ1-2, with D possibly matching TRBD1 (5 bases). The CDR3 is made up of 13 amino acids. Trimming took off 6 bases at V and 8 bases at J, with 16 bases between the two ends. Germline V lookup: CDR1 LNHDA, CDR2 SQIVND (reference sequence).